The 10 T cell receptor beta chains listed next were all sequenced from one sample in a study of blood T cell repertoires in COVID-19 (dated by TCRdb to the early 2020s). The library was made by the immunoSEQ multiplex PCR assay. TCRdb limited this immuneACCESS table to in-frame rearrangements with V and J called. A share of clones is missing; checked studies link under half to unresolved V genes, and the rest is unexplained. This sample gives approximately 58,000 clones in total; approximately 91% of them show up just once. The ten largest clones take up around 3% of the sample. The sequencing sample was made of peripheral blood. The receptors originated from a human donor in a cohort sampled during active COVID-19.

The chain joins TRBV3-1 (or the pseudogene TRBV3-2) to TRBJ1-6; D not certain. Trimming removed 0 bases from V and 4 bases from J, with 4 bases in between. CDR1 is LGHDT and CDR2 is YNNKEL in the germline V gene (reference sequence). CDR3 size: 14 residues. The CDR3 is CASSQEQYNSPLHF. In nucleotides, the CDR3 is TGTGCCAGCAGCCAAGAACAGTATAATTCACCCCTCCACTTT.

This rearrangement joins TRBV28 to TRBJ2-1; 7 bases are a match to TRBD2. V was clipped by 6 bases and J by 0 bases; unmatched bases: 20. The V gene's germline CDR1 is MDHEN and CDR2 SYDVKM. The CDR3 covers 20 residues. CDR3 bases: TGTGCCAGCAGCTCAACCCGGGACTACCGTTCCTATTCCTCCTACAATGAGCAGTTCTTC. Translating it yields CASSSTRDYRSYSSYNEQFF.

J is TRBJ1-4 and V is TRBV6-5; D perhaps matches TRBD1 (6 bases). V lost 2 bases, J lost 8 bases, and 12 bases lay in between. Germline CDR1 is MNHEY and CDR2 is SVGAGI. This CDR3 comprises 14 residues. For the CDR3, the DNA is TGTGCCAGCAGTTACGGGCAGGGGCACGAAAAACTGTTTTTT. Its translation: CASSYGQGHEKLFF.

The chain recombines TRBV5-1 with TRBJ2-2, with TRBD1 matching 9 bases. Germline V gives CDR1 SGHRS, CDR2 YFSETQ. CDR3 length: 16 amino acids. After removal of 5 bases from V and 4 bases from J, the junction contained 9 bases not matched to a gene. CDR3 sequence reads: CASRDGQGLTTGELFF. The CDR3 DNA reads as TGCGCCAGCAGAGATGGACAGGGGCTCACCACCGGGGAGCTGTTTTTT.

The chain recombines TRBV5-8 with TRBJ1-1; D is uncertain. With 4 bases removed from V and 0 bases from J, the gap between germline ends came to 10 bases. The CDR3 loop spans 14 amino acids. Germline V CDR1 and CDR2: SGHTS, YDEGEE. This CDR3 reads CASSPGGLNTEAFF. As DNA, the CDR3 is TGTGCCAGCAGCCCGGGAGGGCTGAACACTGAAGCTTTCTTT.

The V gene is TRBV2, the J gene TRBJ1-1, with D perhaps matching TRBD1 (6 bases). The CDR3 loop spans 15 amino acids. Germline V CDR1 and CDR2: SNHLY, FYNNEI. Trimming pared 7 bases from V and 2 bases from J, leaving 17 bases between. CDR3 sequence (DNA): TGTGCCAGCACCATTAGGGGGACCGAAAACACTGAAGCTTTCTTT. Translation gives CASTIRGTENTEAFF.

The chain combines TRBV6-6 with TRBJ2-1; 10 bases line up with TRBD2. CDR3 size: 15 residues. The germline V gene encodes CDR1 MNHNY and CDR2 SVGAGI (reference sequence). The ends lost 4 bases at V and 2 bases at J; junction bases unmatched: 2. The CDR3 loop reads CASSSSGGAYNEQFF. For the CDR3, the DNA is TGTGCCAGCAGTTCCAGCGGGGGGGCCTACAATGAGCAGTTCTTC.

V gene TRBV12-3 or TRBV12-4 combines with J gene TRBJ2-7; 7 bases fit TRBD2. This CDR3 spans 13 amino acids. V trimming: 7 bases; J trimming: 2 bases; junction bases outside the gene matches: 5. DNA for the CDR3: TGTGCCAGCACCAGAGCGGGGCCCTACGAGCAGTACTTC. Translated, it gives CASTRAGPYEQYF.

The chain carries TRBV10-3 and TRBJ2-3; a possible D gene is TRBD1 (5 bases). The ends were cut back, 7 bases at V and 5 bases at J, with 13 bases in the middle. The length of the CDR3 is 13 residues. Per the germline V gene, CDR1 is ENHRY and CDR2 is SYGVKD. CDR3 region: CAIMEGAEDTQYF. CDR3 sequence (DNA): TGTGCCATCATGGAAGGGGCGGAAGATACGCAGTATTTT.

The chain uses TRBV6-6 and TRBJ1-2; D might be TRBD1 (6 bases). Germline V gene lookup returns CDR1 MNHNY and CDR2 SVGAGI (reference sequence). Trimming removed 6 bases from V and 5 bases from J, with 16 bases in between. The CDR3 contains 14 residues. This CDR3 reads CASSEVQGPYGYTF. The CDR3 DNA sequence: TGTGCCAGCAGCGAGGTACAGGGACCGTATGGCTACACCTTC.